These T cell receptor beta chains were read from a single sample in a study of shared clonotypes between healthy human individuals. Sequenced by immunoSEQ multiplex PCR; TCRdb stores in-frame clones only, minus some. The profile shows 2 million to 2.5 million clones, approximately 95% of them singletons. Sequencing was done on a sample of naive CD8+ T cells sorted from blood. Receptor source: a man between 18 and 35 years old in good health. CDR3s include the opening cysteine and the closing phenylalanine or tryptophan. Clone size is not always given. Where it is, it says once, few, many or a class for expanded clones.

v_call clone_size cdr3_aa
TRBV11-3 . CASSLDFLSEQFF
TRBV28 . CASSLGQYTEAFF
TRBV6-5 . CASSYSRDSHETQYF
TRBV9 . CASHTELGTSYYEQYF
TRBV6-5 . CASSWGRSSYEQYF
TRBV19 . CASSIVSSSYEQYF
TRBV10-1 . CASSPGPTGMRYF
TRBV5-6 . CASSQDNPASYGYTF
TRBV4-1 . CASSPLGNEQFF
TRBV7-9 once CASSLATHVGETQYF
TRBV4-3 . CASSQVQGQGFYEQFF
TRBV6-1 few CASSEGSSPLHF
TRBV30 . CAWRYTGELFF
TRBV6-1 . CASSEEALAANTGELFF
TRBV4-1 once CASSQEPGGVPQHF
TRBV6-5 . CASNIDRASGELFF
TRBV27 . CASSHPGQPYGGYTF
TRBV4-1 . CASSQESGGITDTQYF
TRBV6-1 once CASILTGDTEAFF
TRBV9 once CASSGSTDGYTF
TRBV5-1 . CASSLASGGRDTEAFF
TRBV5-6 . CASSLSGSGPGDNQPQHF
TRBV11-3 . CASSLEGGLADYNEQFF
TRBV2 . CASSLNLPGLPNNEQFF
TRBV27 . CASSTPEGSDYEQYF
TRBV7-9 . CASRDSLQETQYF
TRBV15 once CATSKTSGSDEQYF
TRBV13 . CASRFTNAETQYF
TRBV29-1 . CSVGQALAYEQYF
TRBV7-8 . CASSAGTVPPYEQYF
TRBV28 . CASSYPTGNGYNEQFF
TRBV18 . CASSPPGDTEAFF
TRBV7-9 once CASSLRGRPYEQYF